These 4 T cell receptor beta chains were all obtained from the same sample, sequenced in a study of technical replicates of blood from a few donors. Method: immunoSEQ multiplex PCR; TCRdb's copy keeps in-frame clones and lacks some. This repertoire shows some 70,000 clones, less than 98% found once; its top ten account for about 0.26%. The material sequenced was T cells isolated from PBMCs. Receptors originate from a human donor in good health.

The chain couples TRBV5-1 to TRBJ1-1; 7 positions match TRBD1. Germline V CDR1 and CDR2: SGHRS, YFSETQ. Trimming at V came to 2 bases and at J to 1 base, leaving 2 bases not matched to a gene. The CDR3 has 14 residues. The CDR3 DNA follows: TGCGCCAGCAGCTTACGGACAGGGAACACTGAAGCTTTCTTT. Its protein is CASSLRTGNTEAFF. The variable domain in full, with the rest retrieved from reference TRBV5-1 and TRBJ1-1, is KAGVTQTPRYLIKTRGQQVTLSCSPISGHRSVSWYQQTPGQGLQFLFEYFSETQRNKGNFPGRFSGRQFSNSRSEMNVSTLELGDSALYLCASSLRTGNTEAFFGQGTRLTVV.

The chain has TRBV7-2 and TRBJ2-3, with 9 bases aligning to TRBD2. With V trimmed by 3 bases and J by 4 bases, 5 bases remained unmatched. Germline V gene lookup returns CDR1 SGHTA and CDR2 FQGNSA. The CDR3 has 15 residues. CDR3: CASSLAAGGADTQYF. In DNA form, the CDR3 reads TGTGCCAGCAGCTTGGCGGCGGGAGGGGCAGATACGCAGTATTTT.

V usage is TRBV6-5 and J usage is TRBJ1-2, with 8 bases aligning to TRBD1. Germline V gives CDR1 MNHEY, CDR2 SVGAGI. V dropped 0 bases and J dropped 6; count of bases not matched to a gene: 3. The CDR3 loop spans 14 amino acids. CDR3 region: CASSYSGQGHGYTF. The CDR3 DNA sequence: TGTGCCAGCAGTTACTCTGGACAGGGCCATGGCTACACCTTC.

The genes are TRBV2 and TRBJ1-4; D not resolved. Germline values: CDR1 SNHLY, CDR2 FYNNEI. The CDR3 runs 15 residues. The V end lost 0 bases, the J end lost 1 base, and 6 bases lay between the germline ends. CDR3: CASSEAQRTNEKLFF. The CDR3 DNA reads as TGTGCCAGCAGTGAAGCCCAGCGAACTAATGAAAAACTGTTTTTT.